The 20 T cell receptor beta chains given below trace back to one sample, sequenced in a study of OX40 agonist ivuxolimab in advanced cancers. Libraries were prepared by immunoSEQ multiplex PCR; TCRdb keeps only in-frame clonotypes and omits some of them. The sample lists 73,000 or so clones, almost 90% occurring once. The source material was CD4+ or CD8+ T cells sorted from blood, sampled in a trial of the OX40 agonist ivuxolimab. These receptors all come from an adult with an advanced solid tumor such as melanoma, head and neck, liver or kidney cancer.

This clone has only one observation. J is TRBJ2-1 and V is TRBV19; 7 bases are a match to TRBD1. Germline V gene data show CDR1 as LNHDA and CDR2 as SQIVND (reference sequence). The CDR3 is made up of 16 amino acids. V dropped 2 bases and J dropped 7; count of bases not matched to a gene: 11. CDR3 in DNA: TGTGCCAGTAGTATAAAACAGGGGACGACGAGGAATGAGCAGTTCTTC. Protein product: CASSIKQGTTRNEQFF. Using reference TRBV19 and TRBJ2-1 for the parts outside the CDR3, the full variable domain is DGGITQSPKYLFRKEGQNVTLSCEQNLNHDAMYWYRQDPGQGLRLIYYSQIVNDFQKGDIAEGYSVSREKKESFPLTVTSAQKNPTAFYLCASSIKQGTTRNEQFFGPGTRLTVL.

The rearrangement joins TRBV2 to TRBJ2-7; maybe TRBD1 (6 bases). The germline V gene has CDR1 SNHLY and CDR2 FYNNEI. This CDR3 region has 14 residues. Trimming cost V 4 bases and J 0 bases, with 10 bases left between them. The CDR3 protein is CASSVAGASYEQYF. In nucleotides, the CDR3 is TGTGCCAGCAGTGTAGCAGGGGCCTCCTACGAGCAGTACTTC. Full variable domain (rest looked up from reference TRBV2 and TRBJ2-7): EPEVTQTPSHQVTQMGQEVILRCVPISNHLYFYWYRQILGQKVEFLVSFYNNEISEKSEIFDDQFSVERPDGSNFTLKIRSTKLEDSAMYFCASSVAGASYEQYFGPGTRLTVT.

The chain employs TRBV6-1 and TRBJ2-2; possibly TRBD1 for D (6 bases). Germline assignment: CDR1 MNHNS and CDR2 SASEGT. V was pared by 7 bases and J by 4 bases, with 10 bases between. CDR3 length: 13 residues. CDR3 coding DNA: TGTGCCAGCATCGGGACACTCACCGGGGAGCTGTTTTTT. This codes for CASIGTLTGELFF.

The genes are TRBV18 and TRBJ2-5; 9 positions match TRBD2. The germline V gene encodes CDR1 KGHSH and CDR2 LQKENI. With 2 bases clipped from V and 5 bases from J, the junction kept 6 bases outside the gene matches. This CDR3 contains 15 residues. This CDR3 is CASSPRAGGVETQYF. The DNA for the CDR3 is TGTGCCAGCTCACCAAGAGCGGGAGGTGTGGAGACCCAGTACTTC.

The chain carries TRBV2 and TRBJ2-1, with 11 nucleotides matching TRBD2. The germline V gene has CDR1 SNHLY and CDR2 FYNNEI. Trimming cost V 8 bases and J 0 bases; bases outside gene matches: 12. CDR3 length equals 18 residues. CDR3 in DNA: TGTGCCAGCGGACGGGGACTAGCGGAGGGGAGCTCCTACAATGAGCAGTTCTTC. Its translation is CASGRGLAEGSSYNEQFF.

The rearrangement uses TRBV5-1 and TRBJ1-1; 7 nucleotides align to TRBD1. The CDR3 extends over 13 amino acids. Germline V gene sequence: CDR1 SGHRS, CDR2 YFSETQ. V lost 3 bases and J lost 4; bases outside the gene matches: 3. CDR3 DNA sequence: TGCGCCAGCAGCTCGGACAGGACCACTGAAGCTTTCTTT. Encoded protein: CASSSDRTTEAFF.

The genes are TRBV2 and TRBJ2-7; 7 bases fit TRBD2. From germline, CDR1 is SNHLY and CDR2 FYNNEI. CDR3 length: 15 residues. The ends lost 1 base at V and 4 bases at J; junction bases unmatched: 7. The CDR3 loop reads CASSEGGGWAYEQYF. The CDR3 bases are TGTGCCAGCAGTGAAGGGGGAGGGTGGGCTTACGAGCAGTACTTC.

The chain employs TRBV18 and TRBJ2-7; tentatively, D is TRBD1 or TRBD2 (5 bases each). Germline V gene lookup returns CDR1 KGHSH and CDR2 LQKENI. This CDR3 has 13 amino acids. The V and J ends lost 5 bases and 7 bases respectively, with 15 bases between them. The CDR3 reads CASSSGRTGEQYF. CDR3 nucleotide sequence: TGTGCCAGCTCATCGGGACGTACGGGGGAGCAGTACTTC.

The V and J genes are TRBV30 and TRBJ2-5; 7 bases are a match to TRBD2. V dropped 2 bases and J dropped 5; count of bases not matched to a gene: 8. The CDR3 covers 14 residues. Looked up from germline, CDR1 is GTSNPN and CDR2 is SVGIG (reference sequence). The CDR3 region has the DNA TGTGCCTGGAGTTTGCCGGGAGGCAGGGAGACCCAGTACTTC. Its protein product is CAWSLPGGRETQYF.

The rearrangement uses TRBV10-3 and TRBJ1-2; 9 nucleotides align to TRBD1. CDR1 ENHRY and CDR2 SYGVKD come from the germline V gene. The ends lost 11 bases at V and 5 bases at J; junction bases unmatched: 3. This CDR3 spans 11 amino acids. This CDR3 is CAFGQGYGYTF. In DNA, the CDR3 is TGTGCCTTTGGACAGGGGTATGGCTACACCTTC.

The rearrangement links TRBV6-1 to TRBJ1-4; no definite D call. The CDR3 contains 14 residues. V dropped 5 bases and J dropped 0 bases, with 7 bases sitting between them. Per the germline V gene, CDR1 is MNHNS and CDR2 is SASEGT. CDR3 region: CASSRTATNEKLFF. CDR3 coding DNA: TGTGCCAGCAGTAGGACCGCAACTAATGAAAAACTGTTTTTT.

This sequence joins TRBV28 and TRBJ2-3; 8 bases line up with TRBD2. J lost 4 bases, V lost 6 bases, and 9 bases had no gene match. In germline, CDR1 is MDHEN, CDR2 SYDVKM. The CDR3 totals 15 residues. The CDR3 coding sequence is TGTGCCAGCAGGCCCGGGGGGGGAGGGGCAGATACGCAGTATTTT. Its protein is CASRPGGGGADTQYF.

This clone was observed a single time. The rearrangement links TRBV28 to TRBJ1-4; D perhaps matches TRBD1 (6 bases). CDR1 is MDHEN and CDR2 is SYDVKM in the germline V gene. Trimming cost V 5 bases and J 8 bases, with 15 bases left between them. There are 14 residues in the CDR3. The CDR3 region has the DNA TGTGCCAGCAGTGTGCAGGGGCCGGGGGAAAAACTGTTTTTT. It codes for CASSVQGPGEKLFF. Complete variable domain (other parts from reference TRBV28 and TRBJ1-4): DVKVTQSSRYLVKRTGEKVFLECVQDMDHENMFWYRQDPGLGLRLIYFSYDVKMKEKGDIPEGYSVSREKKERFSLILESASTNQTSMYLCASSVQGPGEKLFFGSGTQLSVL.

This rearrangement joins TRBV5-6 to TRBJ2-2; D may be TRBD1 (5 bases). Trimming pared 4 bases from V and 9 bases from J, leaving 13 bases between. The CDR3 covers 13 residues. The germline V gene encodes CDR1 SGHDT and CDR2 YYEEEE. The CDR3 reads CASSPDSPRELFF. CDR3 nucleotide sequence: TGTGCCAGCAGCCCCGACAGTCCGCGGGAGCTGTTTTTT.

V usage is TRBV10-2 and J usage is TRBJ1-1; a weak D match, TRBD1 (6 bases). V was shortened by 5 bases and J by 11 bases, with 15 bases between the two germline ends. CDR1 is WSHSY and CDR2 is SAAADI in the germline V gene. The CDR3 consists of 12 residues. The CDR3 loop reads CASSSQDRDAFF. The CDR3 DNA reads TGCGCCAGCAGTTCACAGGACAGAGACGCTTTCTTT.

This clone occurred a few times. The genes are TRBV6-6 and TRBJ1-5, with D hard to call. CDR1 and CDR2 from the germline V gene are MNHNY and SVGAGI (reference sequence). This CDR3 contains 13 residues. V was pared by 8 bases and J by 2 bases, with 10 bases between. The CDR3 reads CASRYDGNQPQHF. The CDR3 DNA reads as TGTGCCAGCCGGTACGACGGCAATCAGCCCCAGCATTTT.

The V and J genes are TRBV5-4 and TRBJ2-7; D unclear. The V and J ends lost 0 bases and 5 bases respectively, with 12 bases between them. The germline V gene encodes CDR1 SGHNT and CDR2 YYREEE (reference sequence). The CDR3 spans 14 residues. The CDR3 DNA reads as TGTGCCAGCAGCTTGGGTGGTCGTAGCAACGAGCAGTACTTC. Amino acids: CASSLGGRSNEQYF.

The CDR3 DNA reads as TGCGCCAGCAGCTTTGGAGGGATTCGGGGGCCCATCTCCTACGAGCAGTACTTC. Translation gives CASSFGGIRGPISYEQYF. The gene calls are TRBV5-1 and TRBJ2-7, with D perhaps being TRBD1 or TRBD2 (6 bases each). V lost 2 bases and J lost 0, with 21 bases in between. Germline V gene sequence: CDR1 SGHRS, CDR2 YFSETQ. This CDR3 region has 18 residues. The full variable domain, completed using reference TRBV5-1 and TRBJ2-7, is KAGVTQTPRYLIKTRGQQVTLSCSPISGHRSVSWYQQTPGQGLQFLFEYFSETQRNKGNFPGRFSGRQFSNSRSEMNVSTLELGDSALYLCASSFGGIRGPISYEQYFGPGTRLTVT.

CDR3 region: CASRKSDRVEAFF. CDR3 nucleotides: TGTGCCAGCAGGAAATCGGACAGGGTTGAAGCTTTCTTT. The chain uses TRBV28 and TRBJ1-1; 8 nucleotides agree with TRBD1. With V trimmed by 6 bases and J by 7 bases, 7 bases remained unmatched. CDR1 MDHEN and CDR2 SYDVKM come from the germline V gene. This CDR3 has 13 amino acids. Based on the CDR3 plus reference TRBV28 and TRBJ1-1, the full variable domain is DVKVTQSSRYLVKRTGEKVFLECVQDMDHENMFWYRQDPGLGLRLIYFSYDVKMKEKGDIPEGYSVSREKKERFSLILESASTNQTSMYLCASRKSDRVEAFFGQGTRLTVV.

V and J are TRBV27 and TRBJ1-2, with 8 bases that match TRBD1. This CDR3 has 15 amino acids. The germline V gene has CDR1 MNHEY and CDR2 SMNVEV (reference sequence). V lost 5 bases to trimming and J lost 4 bases; unmatched junction nucleotides: 9. The CDR3 here is CASSPSRGLIYGYTF. The CDR3 DNA reads TGTGCCAGCAGTCCCTCCAGGGGGCTAATCTATGGCTACACCTTC.